The present entry profiles one T cell receptor (beta chain) with its context. Its antigen is unidentified. This entry comes from a study of T cell responses to AZD1222 COVID-19 vaccine. General study findings and limits: Of spike-specific TCRs, nearly half reportedly target regions left unmutated in variants. After two AZD1222 doses, spike-specific TCR breadth and depth rose versus day 0. Donors were mostly white British, more females; clonal diversity possibly underestimated.

This table comes from immunoSEQ multiplex PCR, and its TCRdb copy is limited to in-frame clones, with some not included. Among 75,000 to 90,000 clones listed, around 73% were seen once. The germline V gene encodes CDR1 SGHRS and CDR2 YFSETQ. This CDR3 spans 15 amino acids. The V end was cut by 5 bases, the J end by 0 bases, with 12 bases between. Sequencing used peripheral blood, obtained on day 0 of AZD1222 vaccination. The TCR comes from an adult in good health. The chain joins TRBV5-1 to TRBJ1-5; D is undetermined. CDR3 protein: CASRMGTNSNQPQHF. The CDR3 DNA follows: TGCGCCAGCAGGATGGGAACGAATAGCAATCAGCCCCAGCATTTT.